This is a list of T cell receptor beta chains from one sample in a study of immune characterization of retroperitoneal liposarcoma. A single record per CDR3 protein comes from TCRdb applying MiXCR to the PCR reads. This sample yields approximately 7,800 distinct CDR3 sequences, of which about 46% are seen a single time; over 9.5% belongs to the top ten. Sample: tumor tissue. The receptors come from a male donor with retroperitoneal liposarcoma. Each CDR3 is given with its conserved first and last residue. A D gene is named only where the DNA matches it firmly. Only part of the rows carry a size: once, few, many, or a class if the clone is expanded.

d_call,j_call,cdr3_length,clone_size,v_call,cdr3_nt,cdr3_aa
-,TRBJ2-1,14,medium-sized,TRBV7-2,TGTGCCAGCAGGGCTGCGGATATATTGGAGACCCAGTTCTTC,CASRAADILETQFF
-,TRBJ2-1,13,-,TRBV12-3/TRBV12-4,TGTGCCAGCAGCCTAACGACCAAGGAGACCCAGTTCTTC,CASSLTTKETQFF
-,TRBJ2-7,15,-,TRBV6-6,TGTGCCAGCAGCGCTACCCGGGATCCCACCTACGAGCAGTACTTC,CASSATRDPTYEQYF
TRBD2,TRBJ2-5,15,medium-sized,TRBV12-3/TRBV12-4,TGTGCCAGCAGTTTTGCCCTAGCGGAACAAGAGACCCAGTACTTC,CASSFALAEQETQYF
TRBD2,TRBJ2-1,14,few,TRBV6-1,TGTGCCAGCACGCCTAGCGGCACTTACAATGAGCAGTTCTTC,CASTPSGTYNEQFF
-,TRBJ2-3,15,-,TRBV27,TGTGCCAGCAGCTTCTTGAGCGGAGGGGGGGATACGCAGTATTTT,CASSFLSGGGDTQYF
TRBD2,TRBJ2-1,15,-,TRBV6-1,TGTGCCAGCAGTGAGCAGGGCGGGGGTCGCAATGAGCAGTTCTTC,CASSEQGGGRNEQFF
-,TRBJ2-3,13,few,TRBV6-6,TGTGCCAGCAGTTACGCGAGGTCGGGTACGCAGTATTTT,CASSYARSGTQYF
-,TRBJ2-1,15,medium-sized,TRBV7-2,TGTGCCAGCAATTCCCGGTGGGTTTCCTACAATGAGCAGTTCTTC,CASNSRWVSYNEQFF
TRBD1,TRBJ2-5,13,-,TRBV10-2,TGCGCCAGCAGTTCTGGACAGGGAGAGACCCAGTACTTC,CASSSGQGETQYF
-,TRBJ2-7,14,once,TRBV12-3/TRBV12-4,TGTGCGAGCAGTTTTGGCGGAGGCTCCTACGAGCAGTACTTC,CASSFGGGSYEQYF
-,TRBJ1-2,13,-,TRBV12-5,TGTGCTAGTGGTACCTACAGGGAGTCTGGCTACACCTTC,CASGTYRESGYTF
TRBD1,TRBJ1-1,15,-,TRBV6-1,TGTGCCAGCAGGGATACAGGGACAGTGAACACTGAAGCTTTCTTT,CASRDTGTVNTEAFF
TRBD2,TRBJ2-4,14,few,TRBV6-1,TGTGCCAGCAGTGTGGTTGCAGCGGGAGACATTCAGTACTTC,CASSVVAAGDIQYF
-,TRBJ2-5,11,few,TRBV6-1,TGTGCCAGCAGTGAACAGGTGACCCAGTACTTC,CASSEQVTQYF
-,TRBJ2-3,17,-,TRBV11-2,TGTGCCAGCAGCTCATTTTCCGGGACTGCACACACAGATACGCAGTATTTT,CASSSFSGTAHTDTQYF
-,TRBJ2-7,15,-,TRBV7-2,TGTGCCAGCAGCGACAGGACGGGCACGGCCTACGAGCAGTACTTC,CASSDRTGTAYEQYF
-,TRBJ2-5,13,-,TRBV25-1,TGTGCCAGCAGTGAATCAAATGGGGAGACCCAGTACTTC,CASSESNGETQYF
TRBD1,TRBJ2-1,14,large,TRBV6-1,TGTGCCGCCACCAGGGACAGCGACTTCTACGAGCAGTTCTTC,CAATRDSDFYEQFF
-,TRBJ2-1,13,few,TRBV7-2,TGTGCCAGCAGCTTTCAGGTGGGAGAGACCCAGTTCTTC,CASSFQVGETQFF
-,TRBJ2-7,11,-,TRBV10-2,TGCGCCAGCAGTGATTACGACGAGCAGTACTTC,CASSDYDEQYF
TRBD1,TRBJ2-3,15,many,TRBV6-1,TGTGCCAGCAGTAAGGGACAGGGGATCTTAGATACGCAGTATTTT,CASSKGQGILDTQYF
-,TRBJ2-4,15,-,TRBV27,TGTGCCAGCACCATGCTGGCCAGGATGGAAAACATTCAGTACTTC,CASTMLARMENIQYF
-,TRBJ2-7,13,-,TRBV27,TGTGCCAGCCTCGGGACTTTACCCTACGAGCAGTACTTC,CASLGTLPYEQYF
-,TRBJ2-2,18,-,TRBV6-6,TGTGCCAGCCTCGACAGGCCTTCTCTAGCGGTTGTGACCGGGGAGCTGTTTTTT,CASLDRPSLAVVTGELFF
-,TRBJ2-3,13,once,TRBV6-5,TGTGCCAGCAGTAGGGAAGACACAGATACGCAGTATTTT,CASSREDTDTQYF